These 9 T cell receptor beta chains were sequenced from one sample in a study of technical replicates of blood from four donors. The protocol was immunoSEQ multiplex PCR, while the TCRdb copy is restricted to in-frame clones and leaves out a portion. Of about 81,000 clones in the sample, 90% to 97% were seen once. The sequencing input was T cells isolated from PBMCs. The source of these receptors is a human donor in good health.

This chain joins TRBV28 and TRBJ1-5; D gene ambiguous. The CDR3 spans 13 residues. Trimming stripped 8 bases from V and 4 bases from J, with 12 bases between. Per germline, CDR1 MDHEN and CDR2 SYDVKM. As DNA, the CDR3 is TGTGCCAGCTTAATGGGCTGGAATCAGCCCCAGCATTTT. This gives the protein CASLMGWNQPQHF. The full variable domain, rest sourced from reference TRBV28 and TRBJ1-5, is DVKVTQSSRYLVKRTGEKVFLECVQDMDHENMFWYRQDPGLGLRLIYFSYDVKMKEKGDIPEGYSVSREKKERFSLILESASTNQTSMYLCASLMGWNQPQHFGDGTRLSIL.

This chain links TRBV27 with TRBJ1-5, with 8 bases identical to TRBD1. CDR3 length: 16 amino acids. Trimming at V came to 2 bases and at J to 7 bases, leaving 10 bases not matched to a gene. Germline V gene sequence: CDR1 MNHEY, CDR2 SMNVEV (reference sequence). This CDR3 is CASSLKGRGPGQPQHF. The CDR3 DNA follows: TGTGCCAGCAGTTTAAAAGGCAGGGGGCCAGGGCAGCCCCAGCATTTT.

The chain couples TRBV11-2 to TRBJ1-1; a possible D gene is TRBD1 (6 bases). The germline CDR1 and CDR2 sequences are SGHAT and FQNNGV. The V gene lost 5 bases and the J gene lost 5 bases, with 6 bases spanning the gap. This CDR3 is 11 amino acids long. In DNA form, the CDR3 reads TGTGCCAGCAGCACAGGGACTGAAGCTTTCTTT. Amino acid sequence: CASSTGTEAFF.

This chain links TRBV14 with TRBJ2-7, with 7 nucleotides matching TRBD2. Unmatched junction bases numbered 9, after V lost 4 bases and J lost 6 bases. CDR3 length: 14 amino acids. Germline V lookup: CDR1 SGHDN, CDR2 FVKESK. CDR3 region: CASSPRTRGGEQYF. The CDR3 DNA is TGTGCCAGCAGCCCAAGGACTAGAGGCGGCGAGCAGTACTTC.

The chain joins TRBV15 to TRBJ2-1; D might be TRBD1 (6 bases). Germline lookup yields CDR1 LNHNV and CDR2 YYDKDF (reference sequence). The CDR3 spans 15 residues. V was shortened by 6 bases and J by 8 bases, with 20 bases between the two germline ends. Here the CDR3 DNA reads TGTGCCACCAGAAGGACGGGACACGAGGCCCATGAGCAGTTCTTC. As protein: CATRRTGHEAHEQFF. The full variable domain, its missing parts supplied by reference TRBV15 and TRBJ2-1, is DAMVIQNPRYQVTQFGKPVTLSCSQTLNHNVMYWYQQKSSQAPKLLFHYYDKDFNNEADTPDNFQSRRPNTSFCFLDIRSPGLGDTAMYLCATRRTGHEAHEQFFGPGTRLTVL.

The chain recombines TRBV6-1 with TRBJ2-1; the match to TRBD2 covers 11 bases. The CDR3 has 16 amino acids. Germline CDR1 reads MNHNS; CDR2 reads SASEGT. V lost 4 bases, J lost 8 bases, and 10 bases stayed unmatched. The CDR3 is CASSAFTSGRWDEQFF. The CDR3 nucleotides read TGTGCCAGCAGTGCTTTCACTAGCGGGAGATGGGATGAGCAGTTCTTC.

The V and J genes are TRBV5-1 and TRBJ1-2, with a possible D match to TRBD1 (5 bases). The germline V and J ends were trimmed by 9 bases and 0 bases, with 18 bases remaining between them. The CDR3 has 15 amino acids. CDR1 is SGHRS and CDR2 is YFSETQ in the germline V gene. The CDR3 reads CATFNRRGPNYGYTF. The CDR3 DNA reads TGCGCCACGTTTAACAGGCGTGGGCCTAACTATGGCTACACCTTC. Complete variable domain (other parts from reference TRBV5-1 and TRBJ1-2): KAGVTQTPRYLIKTRGQQVTLSCSPISGHRSVSWYQQTPGQGLQFLFEYFSETQRNKGNFPGRFSGRQFSNSRSEMNVSTLELGDSALYLCATFNRRGPNYGYTFGSGTRLTVV.

The chain combines TRBV5-1 with TRBJ2-5; D possibly corresponds to TRBD1 (5 bases). The CDR3 contains 17 residues. Deletions cut 0 bases from V and 2 bases from J, with 17 bases between. CDR1 SGHRS and CDR2 YFSETQ come from the germline V gene. The CDR3 loop is CASSLEGPISPQETQYF. In DNA form, the CDR3 reads TGCGCCAGCAGCTTGGAGGGGCCTATTAGTCCGCAAGAGACCCAGTACTTC.

This clone appeared a single time. The V call is TRBV9, the J call TRBJ1-4; no clear D. This CDR3 has 14 residues. Looked up from germline, CDR1 is SGDLS and CDR2 is YYNGEE. V dropped 4 bases and J dropped 0 bases, with 7 bases sitting between them. The CDR3 nucleotides are TGTGCCAGCAGCATGGGAGCAACTAATGAAAAACTGTTTTTT. As protein: CASSMGATNEKLFF.